This entry lists 26 T cell receptor beta chains sequenced from one sample in a study of OX40 agonist ivuxolimab in advanced cancers. The repertoire was sequenced with immunoSEQ multiplex PCR; TCRdb's copy has only in-frame clones and lacks some. The table has more than 100,000 clones, around 95% seen once. The input for sequencing was CD4+ or CD8+ T cells sorted from blood, taken in a trial of the OX40 agonist ivuxolimab. Receptor source: an adult with an advanced solid tumor such as melanoma, head and neck, liver or kidney cancer.

A word on this clone: One end of the junction does not line up with germline, which may come from a read error. The CDR3 loop reads CASSLGVRGSLTF. For the CDR3, the DNA is TGTGCCAGCAGCTTAGGGGTCCGGGGCAGCCTGACTTTT. The rearrangement joins TRBV11-2 to TRBJ2-3; possibly TRBD1 or TRBD2 for D (5 bases each). This CDR3 region has 13 residues. CDR1 is SGHAT, CDR2 FQNNGV, per germline. Full variable domain (remainder filled in from reference TRBV11-2 and TRBJ2-3): EAGVAQSPRYKIIEKRQSVAFWCNPISGHATLYWYQQILGQGPKLLIQFQNNGVVDDSQLPKDRFSAERLKGVDSTLKIQPAKLEDSAVYLCASSLGVRGSLTFGPGTRLTVL.

The CDR3 here is CASSPSGTYEQYF. The CDR3 bases are TGTGCCAGCAGCCCCTCCGGGACCTACGAGCAGTACTTC. The V gene is TRBV6-5, the J gene TRBJ2-7; weak D call: TRBD2 (5 bases). The CDR3 contains 13 residues. Trimming took 6 bases from V and 2 from J, leaving 11 bases between them. The germline gives CDR1 MNHEY, CDR2 SVGAGI.

This rearrangement joins TRBV7-9 to TRBJ1-4; 8 bases fit TRBD1. V lost 3 bases, J lost 7 bases, and 10 bases stayed unmatched. Germline V gene data show CDR1 as SEHNR and CDR2 as FQNEAQ (reference sequence). CDR3 length: 16 amino acids. In nucleotides, the CDR3 is TGTGCCAGCAGCTTGCCGTTGTCGACAGGGGTTGAAAAACTGTTTTTT. Translated, it gives CASSLPLSTGVEKLFF.

This chain uses TRBV11-3 with TRBJ2-3; the match to TRBD1 covers 8 bases. V lost 4 bases to trimming and J lost 2 bases; unmatched junction nucleotides: 5. Germline assignment: CDR1 SGHNT and CDR2 YENEEA. The CDR3 is 15 amino acids. The CDR3 region is CASSYRQGPTDTQYF. DNA for the CDR3: TGTGCCAGCAGCTATCGACAGGGGCCCACAGATACGCAGTATTTT.

The V and J genes are TRBV7-3 and TRBJ1-1; a possible D gene is TRBD1 (5 bases). The CDR3 length is 14 residues. The V gene lost 5 bases and the J gene lost 3 bases, with 13 bases spanning the gap. Germline assignment: CDR1 SGHTA and CDR2 FQGTGA. CDR3 DNA sequence: TGTGCCAGCAGCACCGGGCAGGGCGACACTGAAGCTTTCTTT. This codes for CASSTGQGDTEAFF.

The gene calls are TRBV5-1 and TRBJ2-2; no definite D call. The V gene's germline CDR1 is SGHRS and CDR2 YFSETQ. This CDR3 is built from 13 residues. The V end was cut by 2 bases, the J end by 5 bases, with 7 bases between. The CDR3 loop reads CASSFQRTGELFF. CDR3 coding DNA: TGCGCCAGCAGCTTTCAGAGAACCGGGGAGCTGTTTTTT.

This chain joins TRBV7-2 and TRBJ2-1; TRBD2 might be the D (6 bases). Trimming removed 4 bases at V and 8 bases at J, with 15 bases between. Germline CDR1 SGHTA, CDR2 FQGNSA. The CDR3 runs 14 residues. CDR3 in amino acids: CASSSGLHRDEQFF. For the CDR3, the DNA is TGTGCCAGCAGCTCAGGACTACATAGGGATGAGCAGTTCTTC.

V usage is TRBV5-1 and J usage is TRBJ1-4, with D unresolved. Germline CDR1 and CDR2: SGHRS and YFSETQ. Trimming stripped 3 bases from V and 3 bases from J, with 12 bases between. This CDR3 spans 15 amino acids. The CDR3 spells CASSSTGSSNEKLFF. CDR3 DNA sequence: TGCGCCAGCAGCTCTACCGGGTCCTCTAATGAAAAACTGTTTTTT.

The chain links TRBV4-3 to TRBJ2-1; weak D call: TRBD2 (5 bases). Germline assignment: CDR1 LGHNA and CDR2 YSLEER. V shed 3 bases and J shed 1 base, with 16 bases lying between them. There are 17 residues in the CDR3. For the CDR3, the DNA is TGCGCCAGCAGCCACGGGATCGGACGGCGATCCTACAATGAGCAGTTCTTC. Translated: CASSHGIGRRSYNEQFF.

V is TRBV28 and J is TRBJ1-5, with 8 bases that match TRBD1. The CDR3 contains 15 residues. Per germline, CDR1 MDHEN and CDR2 SYDVKM. V lost 5 bases and J lost 4; bases outside the gene matches: 7. CDR3 sequence reads: CASSPGDRPNQPQHF. The CDR3 nucleotides read TGTGCCAGCAGTCCGGGGGACAGGCCGAATCAGCCCCAGCATTTT.

CDR3 in amino acids: CASSDTQTYEQYF. CDR3 bases: TGTGCCAGCAGCGATACACAGACCTACGAGCAGTACTTC. J is TRBJ2-7 and V is TRBV5-4; unclear D gene. The germline CDR1 and CDR2 sequences are SGHNT and YYREEE (reference sequence). This CDR3 is 13 amino acids long. V dropped 4 bases and J dropped 2 bases, with 10 bases sitting between them.

This chain joins TRBV5-1 and TRBJ2-5; 9 bases agree with TRBD1. There are 16 residues in the CDR3. CDR1 and CDR2 (germline): SGHRS, YFSETQ. Unmatched junction bases numbered 9, after V lost 2 bases and J lost 4 bases. CDR3 sequence: CASSLLQGAGGETQYF. The CDR3 DNA reads as TGCGCCAGCAGCTTATTACAGGGGGCCGGGGGAGAGACCCAGTACTTC.

The CDR3 region has the DNA TGTGCCAGCAGCTTAGGGGCGCGGGAGACCCACGAGCAGTACTTC. Amino acid sequence: CASSLGARETHEQYF. The chain employs TRBV7-2 and TRBJ2-7; 7 positions agree with TRBD2. Germline values: CDR1 SGHTA, CDR2 FQGNSA. V shed 1 base and J 5 bases; nucleotides not matched to a gene: 8. The CDR3 covers 15 residues.

CDR3 in amino acids: CASSLKYEQFF. CDR3 in DNA: TGTGCCAGCAGTCTCAAGTATGAGCAGTTCTTC. J is TRBJ2-1 and V is TRBV28; D gene unclear. The CDR3 loop spans 11 amino acids. Germline V gene data show CDR1 as MDHEN and CDR2 as SYDVKM. With 5 bases removed from V and 8 bases from J, the gap between germline ends came to 7 bases. The full variable domain, completed using reference TRBV28 and TRBJ2-1, is DVKVTQSSRYLVKRTGEKVFLECVQDMDHENMFWYRQDPGLGLRLIYFSYDVKMKEKGDIPEGYSVSREKKERFSLILESASTNQTSMYLCASSLKYEQFFGPGTRLTVL.

The chain joins TRBV6-5 to TRBJ2-3; 10 bases are shared with TRBD2. CDR3 length: 16 residues. V shed 4 bases, J shed 6 bases, and the junction held 10 bases outside the gene matches. Per the germline V gene, CDR1 is MNHEY and CDR2 is SVGAGI. CDR3 protein: CASSSLAGVGVDTQYF. CDR3 DNA: TGTGCCAGCAGTTCGCTAGCGGGAGTCGGCGTGGATACGCAGTATTTT.

The chain is built from TRBV27 and TRBJ2-1; 9 nucleotides line up with TRBD2. CDR1 is MNHEY and CDR2 is SMNVEV in the germline V gene (reference sequence). The J segment lost 12 bases and the V segment lost 0 bases, leaving 15 bases of the junction unmatched. The CDR3 extends over 17 amino acids. CDR3 region: CASSLSSLAGGPVGQFF. The CDR3 DNA follows: TGTGCCAGCAGTTTATCGTCCCTGGCGGGAGGGCCGGTGGGGCAGTTCTTC.

CDR3 sequence (DNA): TGTGCCAGTAGCATCGACAGGGAGCCGATCTACTATGGCTACACCTTC. Its protein is CASSIDREPIYYGYTF. The chain couples TRBV19 to TRBJ1-2, with TRBD1 matching over 7 bases. The CDR3 sequence is 16 residues long. CDR1 is LNHDA and CDR2 is SQIVND in the germline V gene (reference sequence). V dropped 6 bases and J dropped 3; count of bases not matched to a gene: 13.

CDR3: CSASTYEQYF. DNA for the CDR3: TGCAGTGCCAGCACCTACGAGCAGTACTTC. The V call is TRBV20-1, the J call TRBJ2-5; D gene unclear. The J call may be mistaken, given a closer DNA end match to TRBJ2-7. The germline gives CDR1 DFQATT, CDR2 SNEGSKA (reference sequence). The length of the CDR3 is 10 residues.

Written as DNA, the CDR3 is TGTGCCAGCAGACAGGTATCAGGGGAAGCTTTCTTT. It codes for CASRQVSGEAFF. This chain links TRBV6-5 with TRBJ1-1, with a possible D match to TRBD1 (5 bases). Germline V gene sequence: CDR1 MNHEY, CDR2 SVGAGI. With 6 bases removed from V and 8 bases from J, the gap between germline ends came to 13 bases. The CDR3 covers 12 residues.

The CDR3 sequence: CASRTTLGNTGELFF. DNA for the CDR3: TGCGCCAGCAGAACTACCTTGGGGAACACCGGGGAGCTGTTTTTT. The rearrangement links TRBV5-1 to TRBJ2-2; D unclear. Between the trimmed V and J ends, which lost 5 bases and 1 base, there was a span of 12 bases. The germline gives CDR1 SGHRS, CDR2 YFSETQ. This CDR3 spans 15 amino acids.

The DNA for the CDR3 is TGTGCCAGCAGTTCAGAGGTTCGGGGGGGGCCCTACGAGCAGTACTTC. It yields the protein CASSSEVRGGPYEQYF. The J gene is TRBJ2-7, the V gene TRBV13; 8 bases match TRBD2. Per the germline V gene, CDR1 is PRHDT and CDR2 is FYEKMQ (reference sequence). This CDR3 has 16 residues. V was clipped by 6 bases and J by 2 bases; unmatched bases: 12. The variable domain in full, completed from reference TRBV13 and TRBJ2-7, reads AAGVIQSPRHLIKEKRETATLKCYPIPRHDTVYWYQQGPGQDPQFLISFYEKMQSDKGSIPDRFSAQQFSDYHSELNMSSLELGDSALYFCASSSEVRGGPYEQYFGPGTRLTVT.

The chain joins TRBV28 to TRBJ2-5; D is unclear. The CDR3 length is 13 residues. Trimming stripped 6 bases from V and 1 base from J, with 9 bases between. The V gene's germline CDR1 is MDHEN and CDR2 SYDVKM. The CDR3 sequence is CASSASFQETQYF. In nucleotides, the CDR3 is TGTGCCAGCAGCGCGTCTTTCCAAGAGACCCAGTACTTC.

The gene calls are TRBV6-5 and TRBJ2-5; D is unclear. V gave up 8 bases and J gave up 5 bases, with 21 bases separating them. There are 15 residues in the CDR3. Germline CDR1 is MNHEY and CDR2 is SVGAGI. The CDR3 region is CASGTLQVVGETQYF. The CDR3 DNA is TGTGCCAGCGGAACGCTCCAGGTGGTTGGGGAGACCCAGTACTTC.

The chain combines TRBV7-9 with TRBJ1-3; no firm D call. Trimming stripped 1 base from V and 0 bases from J, with 16 bases between. Germline V CDR1 and CDR2: SEHNR, FQNEAQ (reference sequence). This CDR3 is built from 18 residues. In DNA, the CDR3 is TGTGCCAGCAGCTTAGGGTATCAGGACCTGAGCTCTGGAAACACCATATATTTT. Translating it yields CASSLGYQDLSSGNTIYF.

This chain links TRBV7-3 with TRBJ2-3; D not resolved. The CDR3 spans 13 residues. CDR1 is SGHTA, CDR2 FQGTGA, per germline. The V end lost 4 bases, the J end lost 2 bases, and 7 bases lay between the germline ends. CDR3 in DNA: TGTGCCAGCAGCTCCCGTAACACAGATACGCAGTATTTT. Encoded protein: CASSSRNTDTQYF.

The rearrangement uses TRBV11-2 and TRBJ2-5, with D unclear. The germline V and J ends were trimmed by 1 base and 4 bases, with 7 bases remaining between them. In germline, CDR1 is SGHAT, CDR2 FQNNGV. The CDR3 sequence is 13 residues long. The CDR3 protein is CASSLANRETQYF. The DNA of the CDR3 is TGTGCCAGCAGCTTAGCTAATCGAGAGACCCAGTACTTC.